This TCR beta chain originates from a study of beta chain features in type 1 diabetes. Germline V gene lookup returns CDR1 MNHEY and CDR2 SMNVEV (reference sequence). This CDR3 contains 17 residues. V was clipped by 2 bases and J by 0 bases, with 15 bases between them. Every bit of the isolated RNA underwent reverse transcription, so sequencing read expressed TCRB transcripts. Assay used: immunoSEQ multiplex PCR; TCRdb lists only in-frame clones, some missing. Here the sample spans under 900,000 clones, 15% to 20% being singletons. This receptor was identified in a woman between 18 and 29 years old in good health. The J gene is TRBJ2-3, the V gene TRBV27; a possible D gene is TRBD1 (7 bases). Sequencing was performed on naive CD4+ T cells from blood. The CDR3 here is CASSLPKTGRSTDTQYF. For the CDR3, the DNA is TGTGCCAGCAGTTTACCCAAGACAGGGAGGAGCACAGATACGCAGTATTTT.